Reported below is one T cell receptor (beta chain). Other nucleotide sequences in the sample specify the same CDR3. Trimming removed 2 bases at V and 2 bases at J, with 6 bases between. The CDR3 totals 13 residues. The germline V gene has CDR1 MDHEN and CDR2 SYDVKM. This table comes from immunoSEQ multiplex PCR, and its TCRdb copy is limited to in-frame clones, with some not included. Reported are around 190,000 clones; the ten largest clones contain 2.2%. The record originates from a study of control samples from healthy donors and cancer patients. The sample was blood. This TCR derives from a woman in her thirties in good health. The rearrangement joins TRBV28 to TRBJ1-2; TRBD1 might be the D (6 bases). In DNA, the CDR3 is TGTGCCAGCAGTTTAACAGGGAACTATGGCTACACCTTC. Translated: CASSLTGNYGYTF.